The rows below give T cell receptor beta chains drawn from one sample of a study of OX40 agonist ivuxolimab in advanced cancers. Generated by immunoSEQ multiplex PCR, the TCRdb table keeps only in-frame clones and is missing some. Among about 150,000 clones listed, approximately 90% were seen once. Specimen: CD4+ or CD8+ T cells sorted from blood, collected in a trial of the OX40 agonist ivuxolimab. These receptors were taken from an adult with an advanced solid tumor such as melanoma, head and neck, liver or kidney cancer. CDR3s include the opening cysteine and the closing phenylalanine or tryptophan. The D gene is left open where the match is weak. Clone size is shown for a subset of rows, as once, few, many or a class of expanded clone.

j_call clone_size v_call d_call cdr3_nt cdr3_aa
TRBJ1-1 - TRBV5-4 TRBD1 TGTGCCAGCAGCCTACAAACGGGACAGGGGGCGGTATCTGCTTTCTTT CASSLQTGQGAVSAFF
TRBJ2-5 - TRBV28 - TGTGCCAGCAGTTCCTACACGGTCGGTGGGGGGACCCAGTACTTC CASSSYTVGGGTQYF
TRBJ2-3 - TRBV27 - TGTGCCAGCAGTTTATCGAGGGCCACAGATACGCAGTATTTT CASSLSRATDTQYF
TRBJ1-1 few TRBV29-1 - TGCAGCGTTGCCGTTAGAGAGAACACTGAAGCTTTCTTT CSVAVRENTEAFF
TRBJ2-7 - TRBV7-8 TRBD1 TGTGCCAGCAGCTTATATAGCCGGGGACAGGGGCTCGAGCAGTACTTC CASSLYSRGQGLEQYF
TRBJ2-3 - TRBV9 - TGTGCCAGCACGGGCGGTACGCAGTATTTT CASTGGTQYF
TRBJ2-7 - TRBV10-3 - TGTGCCATCAGTGAGGGGAGCAATAGCGAGCAGTACTTC CAISEGSNSEQYF
TRBJ1-2 - TRBV5-1 TRBD1 TGCGCCAGCAGGGTGACAGGGATGTCTAACTATGGCTACACCTTC CASRVTGMSNYGYTF
TRBJ1-1 - TRBV10-3 - TGTGCCATCAGTGAGTCGACAGGGAACACTGAAGCTTTCTTT CAISESTGNTEAFF
TRBJ2-7 - TRBV9 - TGTGCCAGCAGCGTAGAAGGAGGGGGCGGGAGACTAGACGAGCAGTACTTC CASSVEGGGGRLDEQYF
TRBJ2-3 once TRBV9 - TGTGCCAGCAGCATGGACGGGACACCCGATCCCTCCCCTGGCACAGATACGCAGTATTTT CASSMDGTPDPSPGTDTQYF
TRBJ2-3 - TRBV19 TRBD2 TGTGCCAGTACCCCACTAGCGGGGCCGGATACGCAGTATTTT CASTPLAGPDTQYF
TRBJ1-3 - TRBV5-1 - TGCGCCAGCGGGACCGGAGATGGAAACACCATATATTTT CASGTGDGNTIYF
TRBJ1-1 - TRBV27 - TGTGCCAGCAGTGGGGCCAGGGGTGGTGTTCGGACTGAAGCTTTCTTT CASSGARGGVRTEAFF
TRBJ2-3 - TRBV18 TRBD1 TGTGCCAGCTCACCAACAGGGGTTCTGGCAGATACGCAGTATTTT CASSPTGVLADTQYF
TRBJ1-3 - TRBV6-5 - TGTGCCAGCAGCCCCGGGGTTTCGTCGGGAAACACCATATATTTT CASSPGVSSGNTIYF
TRBJ2-3 - TRBV30 - TGTGCCTCGGCTCGGCGGGAAAGAGATACGCAGTATTTT CASARRERDTQYF
TRBJ2-2 - TRBV25-1 TRBD1 TGTGCCAGCAGTGAGGGGACAGGCGACACCGGGGAGCTGTTTTTT CASSEGTGDTGELFF
TRBJ2-5 - TRBV5-4 - TGTGCCAGCAGCCCGCTGAAGACCCCGGGCGGAGAGACCCAGTACTTC CASSPLKTPGGETQYF
TRBJ2-3 - TRBV12-5 - TGTGCTAGTGGACCTTATGGACCGCCCGCAGATACGCAGTATTTT CASGPYGPPADTQYF
TRBJ2-3 - TRBV12-5 - TGTGCTAGTGCTTCCCCCCGCCTGGGGCAAGATACGCAGTATTTT CASASPRLGQDTQYF
TRBJ2-5 once TRBV4-2 - TGTGCCAGCAGCCGGGGTTCGCAACAAGAGACCCAGTACTTC CASSRGSQQETQYF
TRBJ2-1 - TRBV5-1 - TGCGCCAGCAGCGACCGGGCCCATGAGCAGTTCTTC CASSDRAHEQFF
TRBJ1-1 - TRBV28 - TGTGCCAGCTCCGCCGGCAGGATGGCTTTCTTT CASSAGRMAFF
TRBJ2-7 - TRBV9 TRBD1 TGTGCCAGCAGCGTAGATCCAGGGGGCGGGTACGAGCAGTACTTC CASSVDPGGGYEQYF
TRBJ1-4 - TRBV10-3 TRBD1 TGTGCCATCAAAGGGACAGGGGACGAAAAACTGTTTTTT CAIKGTGDEKLFF
TRBJ2-5 - TRBV7-9 - TGTGCCAGCGGAGAGTTTCAAGAGACCCAGTACTTC CASGEFQETQYF
TRBJ1-2 - TRBV7-9 - TGTGCCAGCAGCCCGAAGACAGACTATGGCTACACCTTC CASSPKTDYGYTF
TRBJ2-7 few TRBV5-4 TRBD1 TGTGCCAGCAGCGGACAGGGGAGCTCCTACGAGCAGTACTTC CASSGQGSSYEQYF
TRBJ1-4 few TRBV7-9 - TGTGCCAGCAGCTTAGGTGGGTCGGATGAAAAACTGTTTTTT CASSLGGSDEKLFF
TRBJ1-2 - TRBV15 - TGTGCCACCAGCAGAGGAATAGGGTTGGACGTAGGGTATGGCTACACCTTC CATSRGIGLDVGYGYTF
TRBJ2-1 - TRBV2 TRBD1 TGTGCCAGCAGTCCCGGACAGGGTTGGTACAATGAGCAGTTCTTC CASSPGQGWYNEQFF
TRBJ1-4 - TRBV7-2 - TGTGCCAGCAGCTGGAGGGGTAATGAAAAACTGTTTTTT CASSWRGNEKLFF
TRBJ2-1 - TRBV5-4 TRBD1 TGTGCCAGCAGCTCCCCGACAGGGATCAATGAGCAGTTCTTC CASSSPTGINEQFF
TRBJ1-2 few TRBV28 - TGTGCCAGCAGAATGCAGGGGGGCTACACCTTC CASRMQGGYTF